These 18 T cell receptor beta chains were all obtained from the same sample, sequenced in a study of T cells expressing NK-cell markers. Reprocessing the 5' RACE reads, TCRdb reports a single entry for every CDR3 protein and omits DNA. The specimen's table records hundreds of thousands of distinct CDR3 sequences. Sequenced sample: blood T cells: a sorted CD56 or NKG2C T cell subset, CD4+ or CD8+ T cells, or bulk PBMC T cells (not recorded which). All receptors come from a woman aged 18-70 years in good health.

The chain links TRBV20-1 to TRBJ1-1; the TCRdb D gene call, TRBD1, has no DNA to confirm it. The length of the CDR3 is 20 residues. Germline CDR1 DFQATT, CDR2 SNEGSKA (reference sequence). This CDR3 reads CSARTFYPYLGQGMNTEAFF.

The chain joins TRBV5-1 to TRBJ2-4; checking the TCRdb D call of TRBD2 is not possible without DNA. Per germline, CDR1 SGHRS and CDR2 YFSETQ. This CDR3 contains 16 residues. The CDR3 sequence is CASSLEAGFGKNIQYF.

The chain combines TRBV14 with TRBJ2-1. The CDR3 contains 15 residues. Germline values: CDR1 SGHDN, CDR2 FVKESK. The CDR3 sequence: CASSVRTLAYNEQFF.

The chain is built from TRBV7-2 and TRBJ1-1; no DNA is available, so the TRBD1 call from TCRdb remains unchecked. From germline, CDR1 is SGHTA and CDR2 FQGNSA. The CDR3 contains 15 residues. The CDR3 reads CASSLSQGRNTEAFF.

J is TRBJ2-3 and V is TRBV7-9. Germline V gene lookup returns CDR1 SEHNR and CDR2 FQNEAQ (reference sequence). The CDR3 contains 14 residues. CDR3 protein: CASRSSTGTDTQYF.

The chain combines TRBV12-3 or TRBV12-4 with TRBJ1-3. The CDR3 has 14 amino acids. CDR3: CASTREGLGNTIYF.

This chain uses TRBV20-1 with TRBJ2-5. The CDR3 consists of 13 residues. CDR1 is DFQATT and CDR2 is SNEGSKA in the germline V gene (reference sequence). Here the CDR3 reads CSPRKEYHETQYF.

The rearrangement uses TRBV12-3 or TRBV12-4 and TRBJ1-6; TCRdb outputs TRBD1, but without DNA this stays unchecked. The CDR3 has 15 amino acids. CDR3 amino acids: CASRPSTGSGSPLHF.

The rearrangement joins TRBV5-5 to TRBJ2-1; TCRdb gives TRBD1 as the D gene, but with no DNA this cannot be confirmed. Germline V gene sequence: CDR1 SGHKS, CDR2 YYEKEE (reference sequence). The CDR3 is 17 residues long. Here the CDR3 reads CASTPRWGQGAYNEQFF.

The gene calls are TRBV7-9 and TRBJ1-2; TCRdb names TRBD1, which stays unverified in the absence of DNA. Germline V gene data show CDR1 as SEHNR and CDR2 as FQNEAQ (reference sequence). This CDR3 is 16 amino acids long. The CDR3 protein is CASSSVSGGRGYGYTF.

This rearrangement joins TRBV12-3 or TRBV12-4 to TRBJ1-1; no DNA is available, so the TRBD1 call from TCRdb remains unchecked. This CDR3 is built from 13 residues. CDR3 in amino acids: CASSLNRGFEAFF.

The rearrangement joins TRBV5-1 to TRBJ2-1; the D call of TRBD1 rests on TCRdb alone, since no DNA is present to check it. The CDR3 contains 19 residues. Germline V CDR1 and CDR2: SGHRS, YFSETQ. The CDR3 sequence is CASSLPRTGSPLSYNEQFF.

The chain combines TRBV14 with TRBJ2-1. The CDR3 has 14 residues. CDR1 and CDR2 (germline): SGHDN, FVKESK. CDR3: CASSREAAYNEQFF.

This chain links TRBV20-1 with TRBJ2-5. Germline-derived CDR1 and CDR2 are DFQATT and SNEGSKA (reference sequence). The CDR3 is made up of 13 amino acids. This CDR3 is CSARDFTKETQYF.

This rearrangement joins TRBV12-3 or TRBV12-4 to TRBJ2-5. The CDR3 runs to 14 residues. The CDR3 is CASSLDSKLQTQYF.

The chain recombines TRBV20-1 with TRBJ1-1; absent DNA, TCRdb's TRBD1 call cannot be checked. CDR1 and CDR2 from the germline V gene are DFQATT and SNEGSKA (reference sequence). This CDR3 comprises 14 residues. CDR3 residues: CSARRPGGNTEAFF.

The V call is TRBV7-2, the J call TRBJ2-1; TCRdb indicates TRBD1, and absent DNA this call remains unverified. Looked up from germline, CDR1 is SGHTA and CDR2 is FQGNSA. There are 14 residues in the CDR3. The CDR3 loop reads CASSLRQGAHEQFF. Full variable domain (outside the CDR3, taken from reference TRBV7-2 and TRBJ2-1): GAGVSQSPSNKVTEKGKDVELRCDPISGHTALYWYRQSLGQGLEFLIYFQGNSAPDKSGLPSDRFSAERTGGSVSTLTIQRTQQEDSAVYLCASSLRQGAHEQFFGPGTRLTVL.

The chain couples TRBV6-5 to TRBJ2-7; the D call of TRBD2 rests on TCRdb alone, since no DNA is present to check it. Germline V lookup: CDR1 MNHEY, CDR2 SVGAGI. The CDR3 sequence is 15 residues long. The CDR3: CASSLGRLASYEQYF.